This entry concerns a single TCR beta chain. Its target is not known. One end of the junction fails to match germline, which may point to a read error. This record comes from a study of T cells in Graves' hyperthyroidism and ophthalmopathy. Study outcomes and limitations: With a median lead of roughly 6.8 months before onset, the model predicted ophthalmopathy.

The germline V gene encodes CDR1 MGHRA and CDR2 YSYEKL. This CDR3 region has 15 residues. Template material for amplifying TCR beta CDR3 regions consisted of RNA transcripts. HTBI primers drove first-round RT-PCR of the TCR CDR3. TCRdb reprocessed the multiplex PCR reads via MiXCR and lists one record per CDR3 protein. Here the sample spans 660,000 or so distinct CDR3 sequences, around 20% being singletons. The specimen sequenced was blood. The TCR comes from a man under 40 with Graves' ophthalmopathy. The V gene is TRBV4-1, the J gene TRBJ1-5; no reliable D call. In DNA, the CDR3 is TGCGCCAGCAGCTCGAGTGGGGATAGCAATCAGCCCCGGCATTTT. This translates into CASSSSGDSNQPRHF.